These 22 T cell receptor beta chains were sequenced from one sample in a study of T cell responses to AZD1222 COVID-19 vaccine (dated by TCRdb to the early 2020s). In light of the paper, this sample's time point label describes: baseline before first vaccination. The library was prepared using the immunoSEQ multiplex PCR assay. TCRdb mirrors the immuneACCESS table, restricted to in-frame sequences. Some clones are absent from its copies; in checked studies, under half trace to an unresolved V gene, and the reason for the others is unknown. The sample table contains more than 30,000 clones; only one count was recorded for 90% to 95% of them. The ten largest clones add up to 45% of the sample. The sample was peripheral blood, taken on day 0 of AZD1222 vaccination. These receptors were obtained from an adult in good health.

The chain has TRBV7-2 and TRBJ2-1, with 9 positions matching TRBD1. CDR1 and CDR2 (germline): SGHTA, FQGNSA. V trimming: 0 bases; J trimming: 3 bases; junction bases outside the gene matches: 6. The CDR3 is 17 amino acids. This chain's CDR3 is CASSLAPDRGSYNEQFF. In nucleotides, the CDR3 is TGTGCCAGCAGCTTAGCCCCGGACAGGGGAAGCTACAATGAGCAGTTCTTC.

This clone was observed a handful of times. V and J are TRBV30 and TRBJ1-2; TRBD1 agrees at 7 bases. Germline V gene sequence: CDR1 GTSNPN, CDR2 SVGIG (reference sequence). V was clipped by 2 bases and J by 8 bases; unmatched bases: 5. The CDR3 has 12 residues. The CDR3 is CAWSPRQGGYTF. The CDR3, as DNA: TGTGCCTGGAGTCCGCGACAGGGAGGCTACACCTTC.

This clone was counted a few times. The rearrangement links TRBV9 to TRBJ1-4; D remains ambiguous. Germline lookup yields CDR1 SGDLS and CDR2 YYNGEE. The CDR3 runs to 15 residues. V lost 0 bases to trimming and J lost 0 bases, with 6 bases between them. In nucleotides, the CDR3 is TGTGCCAGCAGCGTAGGGACGGCAACTAATGAAAAACTGTTTTTT. Translating gives CASSVGTATNEKLFF. The full variable domain, in which reference TRBV9 and TRBJ1-4 provide the parts outside the CDR3, is DSGVTQTPKHLITATGQRVTLRCSPRSGDLSVYWYQQSLDQGLQFLIQYYNGEERAKGNILERFSAQQFPDLHSELNLSSLELGDSALYFCASSVGTATNEKLFFGSGTQLSVL.

The rearrangement joins TRBV7-9 to TRBJ2-7; D gene uncertain. Looked up from germline, CDR1 is SEHNR and CDR2 is FQNEAQ (reference sequence). The CDR3 sequence is 12 residues long. Trimming stripped 2 bases from V and 5 bases from J, with 7 bases between. CDR3 loop: CASSLLVNEQYF. The CDR3 DNA follows: TGTGCCAGCAGCTTATTGGTAAACGAGCAGTACTTC.

The rearrangement links TRBV9 to TRBJ1-1, with D unclear. Germline CDR1 SGDLS, CDR2 YYNGEE. The CDR3 is 14 amino acids. The V end was cut by 2 bases, the J end by 7 bases, with 15 bases between. CDR3 sequence reads: CASSVGDRFGEAFF. Written as DNA, the CDR3 is TGTGCCAGCAGCGTCGGGGATCGGTTCGGTGAAGCTTTCTTT.

The chain employs TRBV7-2 and TRBJ2-3; no clear D. V lost 5 bases to trimming and J lost 4 bases, with 7 bases between them. This CDR3 has 12 residues. CDR1 SGHTA and CDR2 FQGNSA come from the germline V gene. CDR3 sequence reads: CASSRVADTQYF. CDR3 bases: TGTGCCAGCAGCCGAGTTGCAGATACGCAGTATTTT.

The chain uses TRBV7-2 and TRBJ1-2, with D maybe TRBD1 (5 bases). Germline lookup yields CDR1 SGHTA and CDR2 FQGNSA. Trimming removed 1 base from V and 4 bases from J, with 13 bases in between. The CDR3 totals 15 residues. CDR3: CASSLVPRVGYGYTF. DNA of the CDR3: TGTGCCAGCAGCTTAGTACCCAGGGTTGGCTATGGCTACACCTTC.

The chain couples TRBV7-2 to TRBJ1-6, with D possibly matching TRBD1 (5 bases). The CDR3 consists of 15 residues. V lost 5 bases and J 5 bases, leaving 13 bases between the germline ends. Per germline, CDR1 SGHTA and CDR2 FQGNSA. Here the CDR3 reads CASSAQGRDNSPLHF. The CDR3 DNA reads TGTGCCAGCAGCGCCCAGGGCAGGGATAATTCACCCCTCCACTTT.

This clone is categorized as medium-sized. This chain links TRBV9 with TRBJ1-6; D ambiguous. The V gene's germline CDR1 is SGDLS and CDR2 YYNGEE. The CDR3 extends over 16 amino acids. Trimming pared 3 bases from V and 9 bases from J, leaving 19 bases between. The chain's CDR3 is CASSASGSVGRSPLHF. DNA of the CDR3: TGTGCCAGCAGCGCATCCGGTTCGGTGGGTCGTTCACCCCTCCACTTT. The full variable domain, with the rest looked up from reference TRBV9 and TRBJ1-6, is DSGVTQTPKHLITATGQRVTLRCSPRSGDLSVYWYQQSLDQGLQFLIQYYNGEERAKGNILERFSAQQFPDLHSELNLSSLELGDSALYFCASSASGSVGRSPLHFGNGTRLTVT.

V and J are TRBV6-6 and TRBJ1-1; D gene uncertain. Germline V CDR1 and CDR2: MNHNY, SVGAGI (reference sequence). V lost 6 bases to trimming and J lost 6 bases, with 11 bases between them. The CDR3 is 12 amino acids. Written as DNA, the CDR3 is TGTGCCAGCAGGGAAGGAGGGTCTGAAGCTTTCTTT. It is translated as CASREGGSEAFF.

Only a few counts were recorded for this clone. The chain links TRBV29-1 to TRBJ2-7, with 15 bases identical to TRBD2. From germline, CDR1 is SQVTM and CDR2 ANQGSEA. The trim removed 5 bases at V and 3 bases at J, leaving 17 bases unmatched. The CDR3 consists of 19 residues. The CDR3 region has the DNA TGCAGCGTTACCCCCCCGGGACTAGCGGGGGGCCTACGGCTCTACGAGCAGTACTTC. This gives the protein CSVTPPGLAGGLRLYEQYF.

The rearrangement links TRBV5-1 to TRBJ1-1, with D possibly TRBD1 on 6 matching bases. This CDR3 contains 16 residues. The V and J ends lost 1 base and 1 base respectively, with 14 bases between them. The germline gives CDR1 SGHRS, CDR2 YFSETQ. In DNA form, the CDR3 reads TGCGCCAGCAGCTTGTGGCAGGGGATGGGGAACACTGAAGCTTTCTTT. It encodes CASSLWQGMGNTEAFF.

In its sample, this clone was seen once. The rearrangement links TRBV10-2 to TRBJ1-5; D uncertain. The CDR3 consists of 15 residues. Germline loops: CDR1 WSHSY, CDR2 SAAADI. V lost 5 bases to trimming and J lost 0 bases, with 11 bases between them. The CDR3 protein is CASSKVHDSNQPQHF. CDR3 coding DNA: TGCGCCAGCAGTAAAGTACACGATAGCAATCAGCCCCAGCATTTT.

The DNA of the CDR3 is TGTGCCAGCAGCTCCAGGGGGGTCGACGAGCAGTACTTC. This gives the protein CASSSRGVDEQYF. The chain has TRBV27 and TRBJ2-7; tentative D call: TRBD1 (7 bases). V was trimmed by 6 bases and J by 5 bases, leaving 14 bases between them. Germline loops: CDR1 MNHEY, CDR2 SMNVEV (reference sequence). The CDR3 spans 13 residues.

The rearrangement links TRBV5-1 to TRBJ2-1; D might be TRBD1 (5 bases). V lost 4 bases and J lost 7, with 9 bases in between. The CDR3 covers 12 residues. CDR1 and CDR2 (germline): SGHRS, YFSETQ. The CDR3 spells CASSLPGNEQFF. The CDR3 DNA sequence: TGCGCCAGCAGCCTCCCAGGGAATGAGCAGTTCTTC.

The chain carries TRBV6-1 and TRBJ1-5; D not resolved. CDR1 is MNHNS, CDR2 SASEGT, per germline. CDR3 length equals 13 residues. V shed 1 base and J shed 7 bases, with 8 bases lying between them. The CDR3 loop is CASSEGMGQPQHF. The CDR3 bases are TGTGCCAGCAGTGAAGGTATGGGACAGCCCCAGCATTTT.

The chain is built from TRBV19 and TRBJ1-2; the D is unclear. The CDR3 runs 12 residues. Germline loops: CDR1 LNHDA, CDR2 SQIVND (reference sequence). V lost 5 bases and J 5 bases, leaving 9 bases between the germline ends. The CDR3 coding sequence is TGTGCCAGTAGTTTAGGGCGGTATGGCTACACCTTC. Its protein is CASSLGRYGYTF.

This rearrangement joins TRBV12-3 or TRBV12-4 to TRBJ1-4; D remains ambiguous. This CDR3 is 13 amino acids long. Trimming stripped 0 bases from V and 8 bases from J, with 7 bases between. The CDR3 sequence: CASSLAYGEKLFF. The CDR3 nucleotides read TGTGCCAGCAGTTTAGCGTACGGAGAAAAACTGTTTTTT.

CDR3 region: CARDRGGVNTGELFF. In DNA form, the CDR3 reads TGTGCCAGAGACCGGGGGGGCGTGAACACCGGGGAGCTGTTTTTT. The V and J genes are TRBV7-2 and TRBJ2-2; 8 bases are a match to TRBD2. From germline, CDR1 is SGHTA and CDR2 FQGNSA. The CDR3 has 15 amino acids. V lost 9 bases to trimming and J lost 1 base; unmatched junction nucleotides: 7.

The chain carries TRBV10-3 and TRBJ1-2, with D hard to call. The germline V gene encodes CDR1 ENHRY and CDR2 SYGVKD. Trimming pared 5 bases from V and 4 bases from J, leaving 11 bases between. The CDR3 loop spans 13 amino acids. Here the CDR3 reads CAISREGTYGYTF. The CDR3 DNA is TGTGCCATCAGTCGGGAGGGCACCTATGGCTACACCTTC.

This chain connects TRBV19 to TRBJ2-4; 10 bases are shared with TRBD1. Germline trimming cut 3 bases from V and 15 bases from J; bases unmatched to any gene: 14. Looked up from germline, CDR1 is LNHDA and CDR2 is SQIVND (reference sequence). The CDR3 length is 15 residues. CDR3: CASSIGEPGQGSRYF. The CDR3 coding sequence is TGTGCCAGTAGTATTGGGGAACCGGGACAGGGGTCCCGGTACTTC.

V is TRBV7-2 and J is TRBJ2-7, with 8 bases lining up with TRBD1. With V trimmed by 5 bases and J by 3 bases, 6 bases remained unmatched. The CDR3 extends over 14 amino acids. Germline CDR1 reads SGHTA; CDR2 reads FQGNSA. This CDR3 reads CASSPRTGSYEQYF. The CDR3 nucleotides are TGTGCCAGCAGCCCCCGGACAGGGAGCTACGAGCAGTACTTC.